The sequence of this T cell receptor (beta chain) was determined in a study of molecular identifiers for immune sequencing clone quantification listed by TCRdb under 2018. Study-level background: For a replicate experiment, the RNA from either approximately 20,000 or 98,000 naive CD8 T cells was divided into five aliquots, and four of those aliquots went on to sequencing. The study was a methods study using CD8 T cells to benchmark molecular-identifier clustering-based TCR repertoire sequencing (MIDCIRS) and TCR RNA copy counting. Study-wide conclusions, independent of this receptor: About three recovered TCR RNA copies per cell were obtained by modeling, versus roughly 10 by digital PCR, implying a capture efficiency of 25% to 30%. In CMV-specific effector cells, clones with more than 20 RNA copies accounted for over 97% of molecules, whereas in naive cells such clones accounted for under 1%. Identical TCR molecules sharing a barcode could cause highly expanded clone sizes to be underestimated. The naive libraries included spiked-in Jurkat TCR RNA (about ten copies' worth), and this Jurkat TCR RNA is not part of the donor repertoire. Even against a background of one million naive CD8 T cells, spiked-in Jurkat TCR RNA amounting to a single cell's worth was reported to be detectable. Without barcode sub-clustering, chimeric consensus sequences inflated TCR diversity; chimeras reached as high as 47%.

CDR1 and CDR2, looked up from the germline V gene, are MNHEY and SVGAGI. The CDR3, from cysteine to phenylalanine, totals 19 residues. The CDR3 DNA has 57 bases and is translated from base 1. To prepare the library, PCR was applied. Sequencer: Illumina HiSeq 4000. Bulk TCR libraries were generated as previously described, with the TCR primers listed in Table S5 used. The Qiagen AllPrep DNA/RNA kit was used to purify total RNA. Before any analysis, reads coming from multiple sequencing runs of the same library were combined into one pool. In the paper's pipeline: Reads were retained only if their TCR constant sequence matched exactly, and those retained reads were trimmed to 150 nt and grouped according to their 12-nt molecular barcodes. Within each barcode group, reads were sub-clustered at a 15% Levenshtein threshold, and quality-weighted consensus sequences were built per RNA molecule. Non-functional sequences were filtered out, along with any lower-count sequence sitting one edit away from another sequence. On the basis of fitting two negative binomial distributions, barcode sub-clusters with fewer than 20% of the maximum read count were discarded. TCRdb reanalyzed the raw reads on its own, using fastp at Q25 for trimming and MiXCR for clone calling, and kept in-frame beta chains. Each record represents a unique CDR3 protein, reported with the most common genes and DNA among its rows. The V and J calls and clone size come from TCRdb's table, not from the authors' own analysis. This sample lists approximately 550,000 distinct CDR3 sequences; 20% to 25% were detected once. 0.84% of the sample belongs to the ten largest clones.

For this clonotype: Its cognate antigen has yet to be identified. One base away lies a much larger clone, so this may be a sequencing read error.

Naive CD8 T cell libraries were made from about 20,000 to 1,000,000 sorted cells using 10%, 30% or 50% of purified RNA. On a BD FACSAria II, naive CD8 T cells were FACS-sorted as CD8+CD4-CCR7+CD45RA+ and collected into RLT Plus buffer. Detection sensitivity was tested by spiking Jurkat RNA equal to approximately 9 TCR copies' worth into samples containing roughly 19,000-1,100,000 naive CD8 T cells. CD8 T cells were enriched with RosetteSep CD8+ T Cell Enrichment Cocktail and Ficoll-Paque, followed by ACK red cell lysis. The clonotype comes from a human donor in good health. Some libraries in this study had Jurkat cell RNA spiked in. The V and J segments used are TRBV6-5 and TRBJ2-6, with 7 bases aligning to TRBD1. Material: naive CD8+ T cells from blood, with Jurkat cell RNA spiked in. The cell subset or site label for this specimen denotes: FACS-sorted CD8+CD4-CCR7+CD45RA+ naive T cells. Here is the DNA: TGTGCCGGCAGTTATTCTGCAGGGGGTAATCCCTCTGGGGCCAACGTCCTGACTTTC. This translates into CAGSYSAGGNPSGANVLTF.